This is a list of T cell receptor beta chains from one sample in a study of blood T cell repertoires in COVID-19. The protocol was immunoSEQ multiplex PCR, while the TCRdb copy is restricted to in-frame clones and leaves out a portion. The sample holds under 150,000 clones; around 87% are singletons and the top ten take 1.2%. The sequencing sample was made of PBMCs or T cells enriched from blood (not recorded which). Every receptor here comes from a woman aged 25 to 39 with acute COVID-19. CDR3s include the opening cysteine and the closing phenylalanine or tryptophan. The D gene is left open where the match is weak. Clone size is shown for a subset of rows, as once, few, many or a class of expanded clone.

V gene: TRBV27; clone size: -; D gene: TRBD2; J gene: TRBJ2-7; CDR3 protein: CASSLDRLAGSYEQYF; CDR3 DNA: TGTGCCAGCAGTTTGGACCGACTAGCGGGAAGTTACGAGCAGTACTTC
V gene: TRBV7-3; clone size: -; D gene: -; J gene: TRBJ1-1; CDR3 protein: CASSLTGAQNTEAFF; CDR3 DNA: TGTGCCAGCAGCTTAACTGGGGCCCAGAACACTGAAGCTTTCTTT
V gene: TRBV27; clone size: -; D gene: -; J gene: TRBJ1-4; CDR3 protein: CASSSRGDNEKLFF; CDR3 DNA: TGTGCCAGCAGTTCCAGGGGAGATAATGAAAAACTGTTTTTT
V gene: TRBV6-5; clone size: -; D gene: -; J gene: TRBJ1-2; CDR3 protein: CASSSPGPLYGYTF; CDR3 DNA: TGTGCCAGCAGTTCACCAGGTCCCCTCTATGGCTACACCTTC
V gene: TRBV19; clone size: -; D gene: -; J gene: TRBJ2-7; CDR3 protein: CASSIGQVHEQYF; CDR3 DNA: TGTGCCAGTAGTATAGGTCAGGTCCACGAGCAGTACTTC
V gene: TRBV19; clone size: -; D gene: TRBD1; J gene: TRBJ1-2; CDR3 protein: CASSIEAGQGAGVDGYTF; CDR3 DNA: TGTGCCAGTAGTATAGAGGCGGGACAGGGGGCGGGGGTTGATGGCTACACCTTC
V gene: TRBV7-2; clone size: -; D gene: -; J gene: TRBJ2-7; CDR3 protein: CASSLAITSSYEQYF; CDR3 DNA: TGTGCCAGCAGCTTAGCGATAACGAGCTCCTACGAGCAGTACTTC
V gene: TRBV7-8; clone size: -; D gene: TRBD2; J gene: TRBJ2-1; CDR3 protein: CASSQAHRAGGQNEQFF; CDR3 DNA: TGTGCCAGCAGCCAGGCCCACCGAGCGGGAGGGCAAAATGAGCAGTTCTTC
V gene: TRBV5-6; clone size: once; D gene: -; J gene: TRBJ2-5; CDR3 protein: CASSTVTSELLWETQYF; CDR3 DNA: TGTGCCAGCAGCACAGTGACTAGTGAGCTTTTGTGGGAGACCCAGTACTTC
V gene: TRBV6-2/TRBV6-3; clone size: -; D gene: TRBD2; J gene: TRBJ2-7; CDR3 protein: CASSSITSGRPYEQYF; CDR3 DNA: TGTGCCAGCAGTTCTATCACTAGCGGGAGACCCTACGAGCAGTACTTC
V gene: TRBV11-2; clone size: -; D gene: -; J gene: TRBJ2-3; CDR3 protein: CASTKWDTAVTDTQYF; CDR3 DNA: TGTGCCAGCACCAAATGGGACACGGCTGTCACAGATACGCAGTATTTT
V gene: TRBV30; clone size: -; D gene: TRBD2; J gene: TRBJ2-1; CDR3 protein: CAWSGGTSGTETYNEQFF; CDR3 DNA: TGTGCCTGGAGTGGGGGGACTAGCGGAACCGAAACCTACAATGAGCAGTTCTTC
V gene: TRBV6-2/TRBV6-3; clone size: -; D gene: TRBD1; J gene: TRBJ1-1; CDR3 protein: CASSYRTGGPEAFF; CDR3 DNA: TGTGCCAGCAGTTACAGGACAGGGGGCCCTGAAGCTTTCTTT
V gene: TRBV5-1; clone size: -; D gene: TRBD2; J gene: TRBJ2-1; CDR3 protein: CASSFSSGDEQFF; CDR3 DNA: TGCGCCAGCAGCTTCTCTAGCGGGGACGAGCAGTTCTTC
V gene: TRBV19; clone size: few; D gene: -; J gene: TRBJ1-1; CDR3 protein: CASSIDLLQEAFF; CDR3 DNA: TGTGCCAGTAGTATAGATCTTTTACAGGAAGCTTTCTTT
V gene: TRBV19; clone size: -; D gene: -; J gene: TRBJ2-2; CDR3 protein: CASSIGGAATGELFF; CDR3 DNA: TGTGCCAGTAGTATCGGAGGGGCCGCCACCGGGGAGCTGTTTTTT
V gene: TRBV10-3; clone size: -; D gene: -; J gene: TRBJ1-5; CDR3 protein: CAINMAENQPQHF; CDR3 DNA: TGTGCCATCAATATGGCAGAAAATCAGCCCCAGCATTTT
V gene: TRBV3-1/TRBV3-2; clone size: once; D gene: -; J gene: TRBJ1-2; CDR3 protein: CASSQESGYTF; CDR3 DNA: TGTGCCAGCAGCCAAGAATCGGGCTACACCTTC
V gene: TRBV28; clone size: -; D gene: -; J gene: TRBJ1-5; CDR3 protein: CASSFQGLDQPQHF; CDR3 DNA: TGTGCCAGCAGTTTTCAGGGGTTAGATCAGCCCCAGCATTTT
V gene: TRBV4-3; clone size: -; D gene: -; J gene: TRBJ2-1; CDR3 protein: CASSPTGKPSYNEQFF; CDR3 DNA: TGCGCCAGCAGCCCGACCGGGAAGCCCTCCTACAATGAGCAGTTCTTC
V gene: TRBV7-3; clone size: once; D gene: TRBD1; J gene: TRBJ2-7; CDR3 protein: CASSLKTGGGYEQYF; CDR3 DNA: TGTGCCAGCAGCTTAAAGACAGGGGGTGGCTACGAGCAGTACTTC
V gene: TRBV28; clone size: -; D gene: TRBD1; J gene: TRBJ1-5; CDR3 protein: CARAPYRQGPQPQHF; CDR3 DNA: TGTGCCAGGGCTCCCTATCGACAGGGCCCTCAGCCCCAGCATTTT
V gene: TRBV4-2; clone size: -; D gene: TRBD1; J gene: TRBJ2-7; CDR3 protein: CASGNLGDRAYEQYF; CDR3 DNA: TGTGCCAGCGGAAATCTGGGGGACAGAGCCTACGAGCAGTACTTC
V gene: TRBV11-3; clone size: -; D gene: TRBD1; J gene: TRBJ2-2; CDR3 protein: CASREQGEGGELFF; CDR3 DNA: TGTGCCAGTCGAGAACAGGGGGAAGGCGGGGAGCTGTTTTTT
V gene: TRBV28; clone size: once; D gene: -; J gene: TRBJ1-1; CDR3 protein: CASLQGPGDTEAFF; CDR3 DNA: TGTGCCAGCTTACAGGGCCCGGGTGACACTGAAGCTTTCTTT
V gene: TRBV7-7; clone size: -; D gene: TRBD1; J gene: TRBJ2-7; CDR3 protein: CASSPGTGVLYEQYF; CDR3 DNA: TGTGCTAGCAGCCCTGGGACAGGGGTGTTGTACGAGCAGTACTTC
V gene: TRBV27; clone size: -; D gene: TRBD2; J gene: TRBJ2-3; CDR3 protein: CASSLRSGGYTDTQYF; CDR3 DNA: TGTGCCAGCAGTTTAAGATCGGGAGGCTACACAGATACGCAGTATTTT
V gene: TRBV15; clone size: -; D gene: -; J gene: TRBJ1-1; CDR3 protein: CATSREQMNTEAFF; CDR3 DNA: TGTGCCACCAGCAGAGAACAGATGAACACTGAAGCTTTCTTT
V gene: TRBV28; clone size: -; D gene: -; J gene: TRBJ2-7; CDR3 protein: CASSLSGRGEQYF; CDR3 DNA: TGTGCCAGCAGTTTATCAGGACGGGGCGAGCAGTACTTC
V gene: TRBV6-6; clone size: -; D gene: TRBD2; J gene: TRBJ2-7; CDR3 protein: CASSPPPFSGRQYEQYF; CDR3 DNA: TGTGCCAGCAGTCCTCCGCCCTTCAGCGGGAGACAATACGAGCAGTACTTC
V gene: TRBV9; clone size: once; D gene: -; J gene: TRBJ1-3; CDR3 protein: CASSVSIPTSSGNTIYF; CDR3 DNA: TGTGCCAGCAGCGTATCGATCCCAACCAGCTCTGGAAACACCATATATTTT
V gene: TRBV7-2; clone size: -; D gene: -; J gene: TRBJ2-5; CDR3 protein: CASSPVAGVETQYF; CDR3 DNA: TGTGCCAGCAGCCCCGTAGCCGGGGTCGAGACCCAGTACTTC
V gene: TRBV7-2; clone size: -; D gene: TRBD2; J gene: TRBJ2-3; CDR3 protein: CASSLRSGGISRDTQYF; CDR3 DNA: TGTGCCAGCAGCTTAAGGTCGGGGGGGATCTCCAGGGATACGCAGTATTTT
V gene: TRBV28; clone size: -; D gene: -; J gene: TRBJ1-5; CDR3 protein: CASRNTREGRNQPQHF; CDR3 DNA: TGTGCCAGCAGGAACACTCGGGAGGGACGCAATCAGCCCCAGCATTTT
V gene: TRBV4-2; clone size: -; D gene: TRBD1; J gene: TRBJ2-2; CDR3 protein: CASTTHRGMRAGELFF; CDR3 DNA: TGTGCCAGCACCACTCACAGGGGGATGAGGGCCGGGGAGCTGTTTTTT
V gene: TRBV23-1; clone size: -; D gene: -; J gene: TRBJ1-1; CDR3 protein: CASSDSFENTEAFF; CDR3 DNA: TGCGCCAGCAGCGACAGTTTCGAAAACACTGAAGCTTTCTTT
V gene: TRBV27; clone size: once; D gene: TRBD1; J gene: TRBJ1-2; CDR3 protein: CASSLRDSSYGYTF; CDR3 DNA: TGTGCCAGCAGTTTGAGGGACAGCTCATATGGCTACACCTTC
V gene: TRBV6-2/TRBV6-3; clone size: -; D gene: -; J gene: TRBJ2-4; CDR3 protein: CASSNRALAKNIQYF; CDR3 DNA: TGTGCCAGCAGTAACAGGGCGCTAGCCAAAAACATTCAGTACTTC
V gene: TRBV2; clone size: few; D gene: -; J gene: TRBJ1-2; CDR3 protein: CASTEQGRTLDYGYTF; CDR3 DNA: TGTGCCAGCACCGAGCAGGGGCGTACTTTGGACTATGGCTACACCTTC